These T cell receptor beta chains were read from a single sample in a study of T cells in Graves' hyperthyroidism and ophthalmopathy. Via MiXCR, TCRdb re-called the multiplex PCR reads, giving one row per CDR3 protein. Found here are some 550,000 distinct CDR3 sequences, around 21% of them singletons; the top ten hold about a quarter. Sequencing was carried out using blood. The receptors here all came from a man between 18 and 35 years old with Graves' hyperthyroidism. Both conserved end residues are part of each CDR3. The order of the fields is clone size, J gene, D gene, V gene, CDR3 protein, CDR3 DNA. D genes are given only for firm matches. Clone size appears in some rows only: once, few, many, or a class for an expanded clone.

>many|TRBJ2-5|-|TRBV29-1
CSAGGGTEETQYF
TGCAGCGCCGGGGGGGGGACAGAGGAGACCCAGTACTTC
>-|TRBJ1-1|-|TRBV11-2
CASSQIPRGRGTEAFF
TGTGCCAGCAGCCAAATACCCAGGGGTCGCGGCACTGAAGCTTTCTTT
>many|TRBJ2-4|TRBD2|TRBV6-5
CASSYFALAGAKNIQYF
TGTGCCAGCAGTTACTTCGCCCTAGCGGGGGCCAAAAACATTCAGTACTTC
>many|TRBJ1-1|-|TRBV11-2
CASPRATEIPNTEAFF
TGTGCCAGCCCCCGGGCGACTGAGATACCGAACACTGAAGCTTTCTTT
>few|TRBJ2-4|-|TRBV7-2
CASSHSRGTAKNIQYF
TGTGCCAGCAGTCATTCAAGAGGGACAGCCAAAAACATTCAGTACTTC
>-|TRBJ2-5|-|TRBV19
CASSKGRVGETQYF
TGTGCCAGTAGTAAGGGCAGGGTGGGCGAGACCCAGTACTTC
>-|TRBJ2-7|-|TRBV3-1
CASSLQGPHYEQYF
TGTGCCAGCAGCCTACAGGGCCCCCACTACGAGCAGTACTTC
>many|TRBJ2-4|-|TRBV7-8
CASSFSDGGGIAKNIQYF
TGTGCCAGCAGCTTCTCTGACGGGGGCGGGATAGCCAAAAACATTCAGTACTTC
>many|TRBJ1-1|-|TRBV6-5
CASGTLTGNTEAFF
TGTGCCAGCGGAACCTTGACAGGGAACACTGAAGCTTTCTTT
>many|TRBJ1-2|TRBD1|TRBV6-4
CASSDWTGGTIDYGYTF
TGTGCCAGCAGTGACTGGACAGGGGGCACAATAGACTATGGCTACACCTTC
>many|TRBJ1-2|-|TRBV6-5
CASSYTGFSGYTF
TGTGCCAGCAGTTACACAGGTTTCTCTGGCTACACCTTC
>-|TRBJ2-5|TRBD1|TRBV12-3/TRBV12-4
CASSPEAGGVETQYF
TGTGCCAGCAGCCCAGAGGCAGGGGGCGTAGAGACCCAGTACTTC
>many|TRBJ1-5|-|TRBV6-1
CASSFEPNQPQHF
TGTGCCAGCAGCTTCGAACCAAATCAGCCCCAGCATTTT
>few|TRBJ2-5|-|TRBV13
CASSSRIRGNQETQYF
TGTGCCAGCAGCTCCAGGATAAGGGGGAACCAAGAGACCCAGTACTTC
>many|TRBJ2-7|-|TRBV5-4
CASSLEARDYEQYF
TGTGCCAGCAGCTTGGAAGCCAGGGACTACGAGCAGTACTTC
>-|TRBJ1-1|TRBD1|TRBV4-2
CASSPLEDRGRYLGEAFF
TGTGCCAGCAGCCCATTAGAGGACAGGGGGCGATACTTGGGTGAAGCTTTCTTT
>few|TRBJ2-5|-|TRBV9
CASSVAYRGETQYF
TGTGCCAGCAGCGTAGCTTATCGCGGAGAGACCCAGTACTTC
>-|TRBJ2-6|-|TRBV4-1
CASSYSLSGANVLTF
TGCGCCAGCAGCTATAGTCTCTCTGGGGCCAACGTCCTGACTTTC
>many|TRBJ1-2|TRBD1|TRBV19
CASSTGQGDYGYTF
TGTGCCAGTAGTACAGGACAGGGGGACTATGGCTACACCTTC
>-|TRBJ1-2|-|TRBV6-5
CASSYYPGDGYTF
TGTGCCAGCAGTTATTACCCGGGGGATGGCTACACCTTC
>many|TRBJ2-7|-|TRBV12-3/TRBV12-4
CASSRSGPSSYEQYF
TGTGCCAGCAGTCGCTCGGGTCCCAGCTCCTACGAGCAGTACTTC
>-|TRBJ1-1|-|TRBV12-3/TRBV12-4
CASSFKVSWTEAFF
TGTGCCAGCAGTTTTAAAGTCAGTTGGACTGAAGCTTTCTTT
>few|TRBJ2-7|TRBD2|TRBV12-3/TRBV12-4
CASSWTSGSPYEQYF
TGTGCCAGCAGTTGGACTAGCGGGAGTCCCTACGAGCAGTACTTC
>-|TRBJ1-1|-|TRBV10-3
CAIRGTVTLNTEAFF
TGTGCCATCAGAGGTACCGTTACACTGAACACTGAAGCTTTCTTT
>many|TRBJ2-4|-|TRBV30
CAWGVAKNIQYF
TGTGCCTGGGGGGTAGCCAAAAACATTCAGTACTTC
>-|TRBJ2-7|TRBD1|TRBV6-1
CASRNSLGQGTYEQYF
TGTGCCAGCAGGAATTCCTTGGGACAGGGGACCTACGAGCAGTACTTC
>few|TRBJ2-6|-|TRBV4-2
CASSQDQSGANVLTF
TGTGCCAGCAGCCAAGATCAGTCTGGGGCCAACGTCCTGACTTTC
>-|TRBJ1-5|TRBD1|TRBV30
CAWKGQNSNQPQHF
TGTGCCTGGAAGGGACAGAATAGCAATCAGCCCCAGCATTTT
>many|TRBJ1-5|TRBD1|TRBV20-1
CSAVAPWDRGNVQPQHF
TGCAGTGCTGTAGCCCCATGGGACAGGGGGAACGTTCAGCCCCAGCATTTT
>many|TRBJ2-2|-|TRBV6-1
CASSLEAGTTGELFF
TGTGCCAGCAGCCTCGAGGCGGGTACCACCGGGGAGCTGTTTTTT
>many|TRBJ1-5|-|TRBV19
CASSIAKGLSQPQHF
TGTGCCAGTAGTATAGCTAAGGGACTTAGCCAGCCCCAGCATTTT
>many|TRBJ1-5|-|TRBV12-3/TRBV12-4
CASSVTDSPQHF
TGTGCCAGCAGTGTAACCGACTCACCCCAGCATTTT
>few|TRBJ1-2|-|TRBV20-1
CSARTFNYGYTF
TGCAGTGCGAGGACATTTAACTATGGCTACACCTTC
>many|TRBJ1-1|-|TRBV7-9
CASSKDSEAFF
TGTGCCAGCAGCAAAGACAGTGAAGCTTTCTTT
>many|TRBJ1-1|-|TRBV6-5
CASRAGPGNTEAFF
TGTGCCAGCAGAGCTGGCCCGGGGAACACTGAAGCTTTCTTT
>many|TRBJ2-2|-|TRBV11-2
CASSLEAGTGELFF
TGTGCCAGCAGCTTAGAGGCAGGAACCGGGGAGCTGTTTTTT
>few|TRBJ1-3|-|TRBV30
CAWSPGDSGNTIYF
TGTGCCTGGAGTCCTGGGGACTCTGGAAACACCATATATTTT
>many|TRBJ1-5|-|TRBV28
CASSSGYRGNQPQHF
TGTGCCAGCAGTTCCGGGTATAGGGGCAATCAGCCCCAGCATTTT
>many|TRBJ2-2|-|TRBV30
CAWSQGTGELFF
TGTGCCTGGAGCCAGGGGACCGGGGAGCTGTTTTTT
>many|TRBJ2-5|-|TRBV13
CASSLRTDVGETQYF
TGTGCCAGCAGCTTACGGACTGACGTGGGAGAGACCCAGTACTTC
>many|TRBJ1-2|TRBD1|TRBV10-2
CASAGQGATLGYTF
TGCGCCAGCGCTGGGCAGGGGGCCACTTTGGGCTACACCTTC
>many|TRBJ1-5|-|TRBV7-9
CASSSEGVGNQPQHF
TGTGCCAGCAGCTCAGAAGGGGTCGGGAATCAGCCCCAGCATTTT
>many|TRBJ1-1|-|TRBV20-1
CSARDRGVGYAEAFF
TGCAGTGCTAGAGATCGCGGGGTCGGGTACGCTGAAGCTTTCTTT
>-|TRBJ1-1|-|TRBV12-3/TRBV12-4
CASSLRDLSPSEAFF
TGTGCCAGCAGTTTGAGGGACCTAAGTCCCTCTGAAGCTTTCTTT
>many|TRBJ2-6|TRBD2|TRBV7-8
CASSLEASGGDSSGANVLTF
TGTGCCAGCAGCTTAGAAGCTAGCGGGGGGGATAGCTCTGGGGCCAACGTCCTGACTTTC
>many|TRBJ1-1|TRBD1|TRBV28
CASSWGTGSGTEAFF
TGTGCCAGCAGCTGGGGGACAGGGTCTGGCACTGAAGCTTTCTTT
>few|TRBJ2-5|TRBD2|TRBV13
CASSLAGGRWETQYF
TGTGCCAGCAGCCTTGCGGGGGGTCGGTGGGAGACCCAGTACTTC
>many|TRBJ1-2|-|TRBV13
CASSLVTGTNYGYTF
TGTGCCAGCAGCTTAGTAACAGGGACCAACTATGGCTACACCTTC
>many|TRBJ1-3|-|TRBV27
CASSLSGRADTIYF
TGTGCCAGCAGCCTGTCCGGACGTGCGGACACCATATATTTT
>many|TRBJ2-7|TRBD2|TRBV28
CASSPGGGPDGEQYF
TGTGCCAGCAGTCCCGGCGGGGGGCCGGATGGGGAGCAGTACTTC
>many|TRBJ1-2|-|TRBV25-1
CASSARGSRLYGYTF
TGTGCCAGCAGTGCGAGAGGGTCGCGACTCTATGGCTACACCTTC